The rows below give T cell receptor beta chains drawn from one sample of a study of blood T cells in healthy people across ages. TCRdb re-derived calls from the 5' RACE reads in MiXCR, one entry per CDR3 protein. Among around 800,000 distinct CDR3 sequences listed, about 45% were seen once. Specimen: blood. These TCRs come from an elderly man in good health. CDR3s include the opening cysteine and the closing phenylalanine or tryptophan. Each record gives: D gene, V gene, J gene, clone size, CDR3 DNA, CDR3 protein. D genes are given only for firm matches. Rows may omit the clone size; those that give it use once, few, many or a size class.

TRBD2	TRBV4-1	TRBJ2-1	-	TGCGCCAGCAGCCAAGAGCCGGGGACTAGCGTTCACAATGAGCAGTTCTTC	CASSQEPGTSVHNEQFF
-	TRBV6-2/TRBV6-3	TRBJ2-3	-	TGTGCCAGCACCCCCGGCGGAAACACAGATACGCAGTATTTT	CASTPGGNTDTQYF
TRBD2	TRBV9	TRBJ2-5	few	TGTGCCAGCAGCGTAGATAGCGGGGGGGCGGAGACCCAGTACTTC	CASSVDSGGAETQYF
-	TRBV12-3/TRBV12-4	TRBJ2-1	-	TGTGCCAGCAGCCGGGGAATGGCCTACAATGAGCAGTTCTTC	CASSRGMAYNEQFF
-	TRBV10-1	TRBJ2-7	few	TGCGCCGCCACAATGGGTAGCGAGAACACTACGAAGCAGTACTTC	CAATMGSENTTKQYF
TRBD1	TRBV29-1	TRBJ2-5	few	TGCAGCGGAGGACAGGCTCAAGAGACCCAGTACTTC	CSGGQAQETQYF
TRBD2	TRBV5-6	TRBJ2-1	-	TGTGCCAGCAGCTTGGCCACTAGCGGGGGGTACAATGAGCAGTTCTTC	CASSLATSGGYNEQFF
-	TRBV29-1	TRBJ1-1	-	TGCAGCGTTGAACTACTAAGTGGGGACACTGAAGCTTTCTTT	CSVELLSGDTEAFF
-	TRBV28	TRBJ2-7	-	TGTGCCAGCAGTTTACAACAGGTCGAGCAGTACTTC	CASSLQQVEQYF
-	TRBV29-1	TRBJ1-1	-	TGCAGCGTGCATGTACTCAGAGAGGACACTGAAGCTTTCTTT	CSVHVLREDTEAFF
-	TRBV6-2/TRBV6-3	TRBJ1-2	-	TGTGCCAGCAGTTACTCGACAGAGAATGGCTACACCTTC	CASSYSTENGYTF
-	TRBV29-1	TRBJ2-5	-	TGCAGCGTTGCTTTCCGGGGGCTCGGAGGGACCCAGTACTTC	CSVAFRGLGGTQYF
-	TRBV6-6	TRBJ1-1	once	TGTGCCAGCAGTCTTATCCCGAACACTGAAGCTTTCTTT	CASSLIPNTEAFF
TRBD2	TRBV30	TRBJ2-7	-	TGTGCCTGGAGTGTACTAGCGGGAGTGGAGACCCTGTACTTC	CAWSVLAGVETLYF
TRBD2	TRBV5-1	TRBJ2-3	once	TGCGCCAGCAGCTTGGCGGGAGGCTCTAGCACAGCTACGCAGTATTTT	CASSLAGGSSTATQYF
-	TRBV10-3	TRBJ2-3	-	TGTGCCATCAGTGCCCAGTGGGGCACAGATACGCAGTATTTT	CAISAQWGTDTQYF
-	TRBV28	TRBJ2-7	few	TGTGCCAGCAGTTTAAACTCTACCCGGGACATCCCCTACGAGCAGTACTTC	CASSLNSTRDIPYEQYF
-	TRBV11-3	TRBJ2-5	-	TGTGCCAGCAGCTTAAGGGGTTTGGGTGCGGGTTCGGAGACCCAGTACTTC	CASSLRGLGAGSETQYF
TRBD1	TRBV12-3/TRBV12-4	TRBJ1-5	many	TGTGCCAGCAGAAATACAGGGGACGGTCAGCCCCAGCATTTT	CASRNTGDGQPQHF
TRBD2	TRBV7-2	TRBJ2-1	-	TGTGCCGGCAGCTTAGTCGGGGGAGGGAACTACAATGAGCAGTTCTTC	CAGSLVGGGNYNEQFF
-	TRBV30	TRBJ2-1	-	TGTGCCTGGAGTGTACAAGGGGGTGAGCAGTTCTTC	CAWSVQGGEQFF
-	TRBV29-1	TRBJ2-7	-	TGCAGCGTTGGGATGCGGGACGAGCAGTACTTC	CSVGMRDEQYF
-	TRBV9	TRBJ2-1	-	TGTGCCAACAGCGTAGACGGGAGTTACAATGAGCAGTTCTTC	CANSVDGSYNEQFF
TRBD2	TRBV28	TRBJ2-7	-	TGTGCCAGCAGTGCCCCCGGGACTAGCAGGAGACGTCGCGAGCAGTACTTC	CASSAPGTSRRRREQYF
TRBD1	TRBV12-3/TRBV12-4	TRBJ1-2	-	TGTGCCAGCAGTACCCGACAGGGAGGGGACTATGGCTACACCTTC	CASSTRQGGDYGYTF
-	TRBV7-2	TRBJ2-2	-	TGTGCCAGCAGCTTAGTCGAGGAGCTGAACACCGGGGAGCTGTTTTTT	CASSLVEELNTGELFF
-	TRBV7-3	TRBJ2-2	few	TGTGCCAGCAGCCGAGGAGAAACCGGGGAGCTGTTTTTT	CASSRGETGELFF
-	TRBV4-3	TRBJ1-1	-	TGCGCCAGCAGCCAAGTGAGGGCGACCCCTGAAGCTTTCTTT	CASSQVRATPEAFF
TRBD1	TRBV20-1	TRBJ2-1	-	TGCAGTGCAGGGGACAGGGCTCTTGAGCAGTTCTTC	CSAGDRALEQFF
TRBD1	TRBV5-1	TRBJ1-4	-	TGCGCCAGCAGCCTCGGGACAGGGCGAGCAACTAATGAAAAACTGTTTTTT	CASSLGTGRATNEKLFF
TRBD1	TRBV30	TRBJ2-7	many	TGTGCCTGGAGGGGTCCGGGACAGGGTATTTATAATGAGCAGTACTTC	CAWRGPGQGIYNEQYF
-	TRBV27	TRBJ2-1	-	TGTGCCAGCGCGGCGGCTGGAGGGAATGAGCAGTTCTTC	CASAAAGGNEQFF
TRBD1	TRBV5-6	TRBJ1-5	few	TGTGCCAGCAGCTTGGGAGGGGCAGGGGGTACCAATCAGCCCCAGCATTTT	CASSLGGAGGTNQPQHF
-	TRBV15	TRBJ2-5	-	TGTGCCACCAGCAGAGAAGGGAACCAAGAGACCCAGTACTTC	CATSREGNQETQYF
-	TRBV20-1	TRBJ2-5	-	TGCAGTGCTAAGCCTCTCGAGACCCAGTACTTC	CSAKPLETQYF
TRBD1	TRBV10-2	TRBJ2-1	-	TGCGCCAGCAGGGCCGGGACAGGCTCCTACAATGAGCAGTTCTTC	CASRAGTGSYNEQFF
-	TRBV30	TRBJ2-4	few	TGTGCCTGGAGTGTAAGAGGTACTGGCATTCAGTACTTC	CAWSVRGTGIQYF
-	TRBV28	TRBJ1-2	many	TGTGCCAGCAGTCCCCCCGGGGACTATGGCTACACCTTC	CASSPPGDYGYTF
-	TRBV10-1	TRBJ2-3	few	TGCGCCAGCAGTGCCGGACTAGGGGGAGATACGCAGTATTTT	CASSAGLGGDTQYF
TRBD2	TRBV20-1	TRBJ2-1	-	TGCAGTTCTCCTCAGCGGGGCCTTGTTGAGCAGTTCTTC	CSSPQRGLVEQFF
-	TRBV10-2	TRBJ2-5	-	TGCGCCAGCAGTGAAGGAGAAACCCAAGAGACCCAGTACTTC	CASSEGETQETQYF
-	TRBV6-6	TRBJ1-5	-	TGTGCCAGCAGTTACCTATCGAATAGCAATCAGCCCCAGCATTTT	CASSYLSNSNQPQHF
TRBD2	TRBV6-2/TRBV6-3	TRBJ2-3	-	TGTGCCAGCAGTCATGGACTAGCAAGGCCCACAGATACGCAGTATTTT	CASSHGLARPTDTQYF
-	TRBV10-1	TRBJ2-7	-	TGCGCCAGCAGTCCTGAGAGAGAGGACTACGAGCAGTACTTC	CASSPEREDYEQYF
TRBD1	TRBV7-2	TRBJ2-7	-	TGTGCCAGCAGCCCGACAGGGCCAGGGGGCGAGCAGTACTTC	CASSPTGPGGEQYF
-	TRBV12-3/TRBV12-4	TRBJ2-7	-	TGTGCCAGCAGTACCCGAGGGCCTGCCGGAGAGCCGTACTTC	CASSTRGPAGEPYF
-	TRBV21-1	TRBJ2-4	-	TGTACCAGCAGCAACGGACAGTTGGCCAAAAACATTCAGTACTTC	CTSSNGQLAKNIQYF
TRBD2	TRBV4-1	TRBJ2-2	-	TGCGCCAGCAGCCCCCAGGCTAGCGGGAGCACCGGGGAGCTGTTTTTT	CASSPQASGSTGELFF
TRBD2	TRBV7-2	TRBJ2-1	few	TGTGCCAGCAGCAGAAGACTAGCGGGAGAGGATGAGCAGTTCTTC	CASSRRLAGEDEQFF
-	TRBV29-1	TRBJ2-6	-	TGCAGCGTGATGGGCTCTGGGGCCAACGTCCTGACTTTC	CSVMGSGANVLTF
-	TRBV12-3/TRBV12-4	TRBJ2-5	many	-	CASSSSGSQETQYF
-	TRBV9	TRBJ2-3	few	TGTGCCAGCAGCGAACAATCCGTAGGTACGCAGTATTTT	CASSEQSVGTQYF
-	TRBV2	TRBJ2-4	-	TGTGCCAGCAGTGAGAATAGCCTGCCGGGCAAAAACATTCAGTACTTC	CASSENSLPGKNIQYF
TRBD2	TRBV20-1	TRBJ2-5	-	TGCAGTGCTGGAGGACTAGCGGGAGTGGGAGAGACCCAGTACTTC	CSAGGLAGVGETQYF
-	TRBV12-3/TRBV12-4	TRBJ1-4	few	TGTGCCAGCAGCCTGTCAGGGAAGCGGGCTAATGAAAAACTGTTTTTT	CASSLSGKRANEKLFF